This note documents a single T cell receptor (beta chain) sequence. Its antigen is undetermined. Trimming shortened V by 3 bases and J by 7 bases, and 7 bases separated the two germline ends. CDR3 size: 12 residues. Germline lookup yields CDR1 LNHDA and CDR2 SQIVND (reference sequence). This record belongs to a study of graft-versus-host responses after intestinal transplantation. Measured with immunoSEQ multiplex PCR; TCRdb has only the in-frame clones, and not every one. The data hold roughly 100,000 clones, with roughly 93% observed a single time. V usage is TRBV19 and J usage is TRBJ2-1; tentative D call: TRBD1 (5 bases). This TCR derives from a human donor who received an intestinal transplant. The sample was unstimulated CD8+ T cells sorted from spleen or lymph node cells, taken before intestinal transplant. As DNA, the CDR3 is TGTGCCAGTAGTATGGGGCGTAATGAGCAGTTCTTC. It specifies CASSMGRNEQFF.